This is a list of T cell receptor beta chains from one sample in a study of blood T cell repertoires in COVID-19. Measured with immunoSEQ multiplex PCR; TCRdb has only the in-frame clones, and not every one. Among roughly 250,000 clones listed, around 86% were seen once. Sequencing was carried out using PBMCs or T cells enriched from blood (not recorded which). The source is a woman aged 45 to 65 who had recovered from COVID-19. Both conserved end residues are part of each CDR3. The order of the fields is J gene, D gene, V gene, clone size, CDR3 protein, CDR3 DNA. A D gene is named only where the DNA matches it firmly. A clone size is listed for some rows: how often the clone was seen (once, few, many), or a class if it is expanded.

J gene: TRBJ1-2; D gene: .; V gene: TRBV27; clone size: .; CDR3 protein: CASSLGHKADYGYTF; CDR3 DNA: TGTGCCAGCAGTTTAGGGCACAAGGCTGACTATGGCTACACCTTC
J gene: TRBJ2-5; D gene: TRBD2; V gene: TRBV7-2; clone size: .; CDR3 protein: CASSFGGGPGETQYF; CDR3 DNA: TGTGCCAGCAGCTTCGGGGGAGGGCCCGGGGAGACCCAGTACTTC
J gene: TRBJ1-5; D gene: .; V gene: TRBV6-5; clone size: .; CDR3 protein: CASSTLGGRHQPQHF; CDR3 DNA: TGTGCCAGCAGTACCCTGGGAGGGCGCCATCAGCCCCAGCATTTT
J gene: TRBJ1-6; D gene: .; V gene: TRBV27; clone size: .; CDR3 protein: CASSSRGENSPLHF; CDR3 DNA: TGTGCCAGCAGTTCCCGGGGGGAGAATTCACCCCTCCACTTT
J gene: TRBJ1-6; D gene: .; V gene: TRBV6-5; clone size: .; CDR3 protein: CASSLDSEASPLHF; CDR3 DNA: TGTGCCAGCAGCCTCGACAGCGAGGCGTCACCCCTCCACTTT
J gene: TRBJ1-3; D gene: .; V gene: TRBV18; clone size: .; CDR3 protein: CASSPGSSGNTIYF; CDR3 DNA: TGTGCCAGCTCGCCCGGGAGTTCTGGAAACACCATATATTTT
J gene: TRBJ2-3; D gene: TRBD2; V gene: TRBV7-8; clone size: .; CDR3 protein: CASSLVSLAGSTDTQYF; CDR3 DNA: TGTGCCAGCAGCTTAGTTTCCCTAGCGGGAAGCACAGATACGCAGTATTTT
J gene: TRBJ1-4; D gene: TRBD1; V gene: TRBV2; clone size: .; CDR3 protein: CASDDRDSNEKLFF; CDR3 DNA: TGTGCCAGCGATGACAGGGATTCTAATGAAAAACTGTTTTTT
J gene: TRBJ2-7; D gene: .; V gene: TRBV5-4; clone size: .; CDR3 protein: CASSDKPQGIGEQYF; CDR3 DNA: TGTGCCAGCAGCGACAAACCACAGGGTATAGGCGAGCAGTACTTC
J gene: TRBJ2-1; D gene: .; V gene: TRBV27; clone size: .; CDR3 protein: CASSITGSGEQFF; CDR3 DNA: TGTGCCAGCAGTATAACAGGGTCTGGTGAGCAGTTCTTC
J gene: TRBJ2-1; D gene: .; V gene: TRBV5-8; clone size: once; CDR3 protein: CASSFHGAYNEQFF; CDR3 DNA: TGTGCCAGCAGCTTCCACGGGGCCTACAATGAGCAGTTCTTC
J gene: TRBJ1-2; D gene: .; V gene: TRBV14; clone size: .; CDR3 protein: CASSQLGGHGYTF; CDR3 DNA: TGTGCCAGCAGCCAATTGGGGGGGCATGGCTACACCTTC
J gene: TRBJ2-1; D gene: TRBD1; V gene: TRBV18; clone size: .; CDR3 protein: CASSPPETGAYNEQFF; CDR3 DNA: TGTGCCAGCTCACCTCCCGAGACAGGGGCGTACAATGAGCAGTTCTTC
J gene: TRBJ2-1; D gene: TRBD1; V gene: TRBV4-1; clone size: .; CDR3 protein: CASSRPGQGFFNEQFF; CDR3 DNA: TGCGCCAGCAGCCGTCCGGGACAGGGATTTTTTAATGAGCAGTTCTTC
J gene: TRBJ2-3; D gene: .; V gene: TRBV12-3/TRBV12-4; clone size: .; CDR3 protein: CASSPVLRPTQYF; CDR3 DNA: TGTGCCAGCAGCCCTGTCCTGCGGCCTACGCAGTATTTT
J gene: TRBJ2-1; D gene: TRBD2; V gene: TRBV7-8; clone size: .; CDR3 protein: CASSLGGTRIRGEQFF; CDR3 DNA: TGTGCCAGCAGCTTAGGGGGGACTAGAATTCGGGGTGAGCAGTTCTTC
J gene: TRBJ2-7; D gene: TRBD1; V gene: TRBV7-9; clone size: .; CDR3 protein: CASSLDRGIDEQYF; CDR3 DNA: TGTGCCAGCAGCTTGGACAGGGGGATCGACGAGCAGTACTTC
J gene: TRBJ2-5; D gene: .; V gene: TRBV5-1; clone size: .; CDR3 protein: CASSLNGRKEETQYF; CDR3 DNA: TGCGCCAGCAGCTTGAACGGCAGGAAAGAAGAGACCCAGTACTTC
J gene: TRBJ2-3; D gene: .; V gene: TRBV27; clone size: .; CDR3 protein: CASGLLGLADTQYF; CDR3 DNA: TGTGCCAGCGGACTACTAGGGTTGGCAGATACGCAGTATTTT
J gene: TRBJ2-7; D gene: .; V gene: TRBV20-1; clone size: once; CDR3 protein: CSASSYTGYEQYF; CDR3 DNA: TGCAGTGCTAGTTCCTATACCGGCTACGAGCAGTACTTC
J gene: TRBJ2-7; D gene: .; V gene: TRBV5-1; clone size: few; CDR3 protein: CASSYYRAYEQYF; CDR3 DNA: TGCGCCAGCAGCTACTATCGGGCCTACGAGCAGTACTTC
J gene: TRBJ1-5; D gene: .; V gene: TRBV5-5; clone size: .; CDR3 protein: CASSLGTEFNQPQHF; CDR3 DNA: TGTGCCAGCAGCTTGGGGACAGAGTTCAATCAGCCCCAGCATTTT
J gene: TRBJ2-2; D gene: .; V gene: TRBV5-6; clone size: .; CDR3 protein: CASSLRTGRVTGELFF; CDR3 DNA: TGTGCCAGCAGCTTGCGGACAGGGAGGGTCACCGGGGAGCTGTTTTTT
J gene: TRBJ1-2; D gene: .; V gene: TRBV19; clone size: .; CDR3 protein: CASRYREQNYTF; CDR3 DNA: TGTGCCAGTAGATACAGAGAACAGAACTACACCTTC
J gene: TRBJ2-1; D gene: TRBD2; V gene: TRBV5-1; clone size: .; CDR3 protein: CASSLEWGRASEQFF; CDR3 DNA: TGCGCCAGCAGCTTGGAGTGGGGGAGGGCCTCAGAGCAGTTCTTC
J gene: TRBJ2-1; D gene: TRBD2; V gene: TRBV3-1/TRBV3-2; clone size: .; CDR3 protein: CASSQDPNRLAGSNEQFF; CDR3 DNA: TGTGCCAGCAGCCAAGATCCTAACCGGCTAGCGGGATCCAATGAGCAGTTCTTC
J gene: TRBJ2-7; D gene: TRBD2; V gene: TRBV11-2; clone size: .; CDR3 protein: CASSLGLAGNYEQYF; CDR3 DNA: TGTGCCAGCAGCTTAGGGCTAGCGGGCAACTACGAGCAGTACTTC
J gene: TRBJ1-1; D gene: .; V gene: TRBV19; clone size: .; CDR3 protein: CARSLRAEAFF; CDR3 DNA: TGTGCCAGGTCCCTGAGGGCTGAAGCTTTCTTT
J gene: TRBJ1-5; D gene: TRBD1; V gene: TRBV18; clone size: .; CDR3 protein: CASSPPGRGSQPQHF; CDR3 DNA: TGTGCCAGCTCACCACCTGGCAGGGGGTCTCAGCCCCAGCATTTT
J gene: TRBJ1-6; D gene: TRBD1; V gene: TRBV5-1; clone size: .; CDR3 protein: CASSLEGFGQGGSPLHF; CDR3 DNA: TGCGCCAGCAGCTTGGAAGGTTTTGGACAGGGCGGATCACCCCTCCACTTT
J gene: TRBJ1-1; D gene: .; V gene: TRBV11-3; clone size: .; CDR3 protein: CASSAEPGTEAFF; CDR3 DNA: TGTGCCAGCAGCGCCGAACCGGGCACTGAAGCTTTCTTT
J gene: TRBJ2-1; D gene: TRBD1; V gene: TRBV19; clone size: .; CDR3 protein: CASSFAGTGVYNEQFF; CDR3 DNA: TGTGCCAGTAGTTTCGCCGGGACAGGGGTCTACAATGAGCAGTTCTTC
J gene: TRBJ2-4; D gene: .; V gene: TRBV5-1; clone size: .; CDR3 protein: CASSAGILQNIQYF; CDR3 DNA: TGCGCCAGCAGCGCAGGTATATTGCAGAACATTCAGTACTTC
J gene: TRBJ2-7; D gene: TRBD1; V gene: TRBV5-1; clone size: once; CDR3 protein: CASSLQGETYEQYF; CDR3 DNA: TGCGCCAGCAGCTTGCAGGGGGAGACCTACGAGCAGTACTTC
J gene: TRBJ2-7; D gene: TRBD1; V gene: TRBV7-2; clone size: .; CDR3 protein: CASSLDRGRTLEQYF; CDR3 DNA: TGTGCCAGCAGCCTCGACAGGGGGCGAACCCTCGAGCAGTACTTC
J gene: TRBJ1-6; D gene: .; V gene: TRBV11-2; clone size: .; CDR3 protein: CASSYSGGDNSPLHF; CDR3 DNA: TGTGCCAGCAGTTATAGTGGCGGAGATAATTCACCCCTCCACTTT
J gene: TRBJ2-1; D gene: .; V gene: TRBV5-1; clone size: many; CDR3 protein: CASSLAGVGLARTYNEQFF; CDR3 DNA: TGCGCCAGCAGCTTGGCGGGGGTCGGGCTAGCGAGAACCTACAATGAGCAGTTCTTC
J gene: TRBJ2-4; D gene: .; V gene: TRBV18; clone size: .; CDR3 protein: CASSPVQANSQGNIQYF; CDR3 DNA: TGTGCCAGCTCACCCGTCCAGGCCAACTCCCAAGGAAACATTCAGTACTTC
J gene: TRBJ2-2; D gene: .; V gene: TRBV20-1; clone size: once; CDR3 protein: CSASDPRTSLTGELFF; CDR3 DNA: TGCAGTGCTAGTGACCCCCGCACTAGCCTCACCGGGGAGCTGTTTTTT